Below, 25 T cell receptor beta chains from the same sample are listed, as sequenced in a study of cytomegalovirus exposure and HLA in healthy donors. PCR was performed using 60 Vbeta and 13 Jbeta primers. Sequencing was performed with immunoSEQ multiplex PCR; in TCRdb, only in-frame clones are kept and a portion is missing. The table lists roughly 250,000 clones, around 80% of them singletons. Sequencing input: PBMCs. The receptors shown here come from a girl aged 2 to 9 in good health and CMV-seronegative.

The V and J genes are TRBV25-1 and TRBJ2-7; 7 bases align to TRBD2. This CDR3 is built from 13 residues. CDR1 and CDR2 from the germline V gene are MGHDK and SYGVNS. V lost 5 bases to trimming and J lost 1 base; unmatched junction nucleotides: 2. The CDR3 sequence: CASSLGGSYEQYF. CDR3 DNA sequence: TGTGCCAGCAGTTTGGGAGGGTCCTACGAGCAGTACTTC.

J is TRBJ2-1 and V is TRBV28; 7 nucleotides line up with TRBD2. Germline V gene lookup returns CDR1 MDHEN and CDR2 SYDVKM. CDR3 size: 17 residues. J lost 4 bases, V lost 4 bases, and 13 bases had no gene match. For the CDR3, the DNA is TGTGCCAGCAGTTCCCCCCGGAGAGCGGGGCCTTACAATGAGCAGTTCTTC. Translating it yields CASSSPRRAGPYNEQFF.

V and J are TRBV28 and TRBJ2-6; TRBD1 matches at 8 bases. The length of the CDR3 is 24 residues. Unmatched junction bases numbered 26, after V lost 4 bases and J lost 0 bases. Germline V gives CDR1 MDHEN, CDR2 SYDVKM. The CDR3 bases are TGTGCCAGCAGTTCGGAGCTTCACCACCGGGACAGGACACTTCTTAGCTCTGGGGCCAACGTCCTGACTTTC. Protein sequence: CASSSELHHRDRTLLSSGANVLTF.

The CDR3 sequence is CASSITSGGSSYNEQFF. For the CDR3, the DNA is TGTGCCAGCAGCATCACTAGCGGGGGAAGCTCCTACAATGAGCAGTTCTTC. V is TRBV5-6 and J is TRBJ2-1; 11 bases align to TRBD2. The trim removed 4 bases at V and 0 bases at J, leaving 6 bases unmatched. The length of the CDR3 is 17 residues. Germline-derived CDR1 and CDR2 are SGHDT and YYEEEE.

V and J are TRBV10-3 and TRBJ1-5, with 8 positions matching TRBD1. With V trimmed by 3 bases and J by 5 bases, 3 bases remained unmatched. The CDR3 covers 14 residues. Germline V gene lookup returns CDR1 ENHRY and CDR2 SYGVKD. Here the CDR3 DNA reads TGTGCCATCAGTGATGGGACAGGTTATCAGCCCCAGCATTTT. As protein: CAISDGTGYQPQHF.

CDR3 sequence: CAISESGTGDQPQHF. For the CDR3, the DNA is TGTGCCATCAGTGAGTCGGGAACAGGAGATCAGCCCCAGCATTTT. The chain employs TRBV10-3 and TRBJ1-5; TRBD1 might be the D (5 bases). The V gene's germline CDR1 is ENHRY and CDR2 SYGVKD. This CDR3 contains 15 residues. V lost 0 bases and J 5 bases, leaving 11 bases between the germline ends.

J is TRBJ2-7 and V is TRBV2; 11 nucleotides match TRBD2. The V segment lost 8 bases and the J segment 2 bases; nucleotides outside the gene matches: 2. The CDR3 loop spans 13 amino acids. Germline CDR1 reads SNHLY; CDR2 reads FYNNEI. This chain's CDR3 is CASLAGGPYEQYF. The CDR3, as DNA: TGTGCCAGCTTAGCGGGGGGGCCCTACGAGCAGTACTTC.

This sequence joins TRBV9 and TRBJ1-2; no definite D call. This CDR3 region has 12 residues. V was trimmed by 0 bases and J by 8 bases, leaving 8 bases between them. Germline CDR1 is SGDLS and CDR2 is YYNGEE. CDR3 sequence: CASSVVSRGYTF. CDR3 in DNA: TGTGCCAGCAGCGTAGTATCGCGAGGCTACACCTTC.

This clone was counted only a few times. The rearrangement uses TRBV28 and TRBJ1-1; D is uncertain. V dropped 3 bases and J dropped 6 bases, with 8 bases sitting between them. Per the germline V gene, CDR1 is MDHEN and CDR2 is SYDVKM. The length of the CDR3 is 12 residues. In nucleotides, the CDR3 is TGTGCCAGCAGTTTCTGGGGAGCTGAAGCTTTCTTT. Its translation: CASSFWGAEAFF.

This clone was seen a single time. The rearrangement joins TRBV28 to TRBJ2-5; 8 bases are a match to TRBD2. With V trimmed by 8 bases and J by 4 bases, 15 bases remained unmatched. CDR1 is MDHEN and CDR2 is SYDVKM in the germline V gene. The CDR3 totals 16 residues. The CDR3 spells CASARLTGGPGETQYF. The CDR3 DNA reads TGTGCCAGCGCACGCCTTACGGGGGGGCCGGGAGAGACCCAGTACTTC.

This chain uses TRBV15 with TRBJ2-3; TRBD2 matches at 12 bases. Unmatched junction bases numbered 10, after V lost 5 bases and J lost 1 base. The CDR3 spans 18 residues. CDR1 and CDR2 (germline): LNHNV, YYDKDF (reference sequence). CDR3 DNA sequence: TGTGCCACCAGCCAGTTTAGGGGACTAGCGGGCGGCACAGATACGCAGTATTTT. This sequence encodes CATSQFRGLAGGTDTQYF. Together with reference TRBV15 and TRBJ2-3, the CDR3 gives the full variable domain: DAMVIQNPRYQVTQFGKPVTLSCSQTLNHNVMYWYQQKSSQAPKLLFHYYDKDFNNEADTPDNFQSRRPNTSFCFLDIRSPGLGDTAMYLCATSQFRGLAGGTDTQYFGPGTRLTVL.

This clone was counted a single time. Other DNA sequences in this sample translate to the same CDR3. This chain connects TRBV19 to TRBJ1-2, with 7 nucleotides matching TRBD1. The CDR3 contains 13 residues. V lost 5 bases and J lost 4; bases outside the gene matches: 4. Looked up from germline, CDR1 is LNHDA and CDR2 is SQIVND (reference sequence). The CDR3: CASSPDRAYGYTF. For the CDR3, the DNA is TGTGCCAGTAGTCCCGACAGGGCCTATGGCTACACCTTC. Full variable domain (rest looked up from reference TRBV19 and TRBJ1-2): DGGITQSPKYLFRKEGQNVTLSCEQNLNHDAMYWYRQDPGQGLRLIYYSQIVNDFQKGDIAEGYSVSREKKESFPLTVTSAQKNPTAFYLCASSPDRAYGYTFGSGTRLTVV.

This chain connects TRBV19 to TRBJ2-7; D is undetermined. From germline, CDR1 is LNHDA and CDR2 SQIVND (reference sequence). Trimming left V 4 bases short and J 2 bases short, with 9 bases between. This CDR3 is built from 13 residues. DNA of the CDR3: TGTGCCAGTAGTACCCACGCGGCCTACGAGCAGTACTTC. Protein sequence: CASSTHAAYEQYF. Combining the CDR3 with reference TRBV19 and TRBJ2-7 gives the whole variable domain DGGITQSPKYLFRKEGQNVTLSCEQNLNHDAMYWYRQDPGQGLRLIYYSQIVNDFQKGDIAEGYSVSREKKESFPLTVTSAQKNPTAFYLCASSTHAAYEQYFGPGTRLTVT.

The CDR3 DNA reads as TGTGCCTGGAGGGGGGGGTCCGGTGATGAAAAACTGTTTTTT. Its translation is CAWRGGSGDEKLFF. This chain connects TRBV30 to TRBJ1-4; D possibly corresponds to TRBD1 (5 bases). The ends were cut back, 3 bases at V and 6 bases at J, with 14 bases in the middle. Germline V lookup: CDR1 GTSNPN, CDR2 SVGIG (reference sequence). CDR3 length: 14 amino acids.

The chain couples TRBV20-1 to TRBJ1-2; tentatively, D is TRBD1 (6 bases). V lost 6 bases and J lost 4, with 9 bases in between. The germline V gene has CDR1 DFQATT and CDR2 SNEGSKA (reference sequence). CDR3 size: 11 residues. DNA of the CDR3: TGCAGTGCACAGGGTTTCTATGGCTACACCTTC. Its translation: CSAQGFYGYTF.

This chain links TRBV28 with TRBJ2-7, with D unresolved. This CDR3 comprises 10 residues. The ends were cut back, 3 bases at V and 7 bases at J, with 4 bases in the middle. The V gene's germline CDR1 is MDHEN and CDR2 SYDVKM. The CDR3 bases are TGTGCCAGCAGTTTTAGTGAGCAGTACTTC. Its protein is CASSFSEQYF.

This clone was seen only a few times. This sequence joins TRBV27 and TRBJ2-1; D might be TRBD1 (5 bases). V was clipped by 5 bases and J by 4 bases, with 9 bases between them. This CDR3 is 13 amino acids long. Germline CDR1 MNHEY, CDR2 SMNVEV (reference sequence). CDR3 sequence (DNA): TGTGCCAGCAGTACGCGACAGTACAATGAGCAGTTCTTC. Amino acid sequence: CASSTRQYNEQFF.

The chain has TRBV30 and TRBJ2-3; the D gene is possibly TRBD2 (6 bases). This CDR3 has 12 residues. CDR1 is GTSNPN and CDR2 is SVGIG in the germline V gene (reference sequence). V was shortened by 8 bases and J by 1 base, with 10 bases between the two germline ends. The chain's CDR3 is CARGTGTDTQYF. The CDR3 DNA reads as TGTGCCCGGGGGACGGGCACAGATACGCAGTATTTT.

The CDR3 loop reads CASSKRQGRRGNLYNEQFF. The CDR3 DNA sequence: TGTGCCAGTAGTAAACGACAGGGAAGGCGCGGGAATCTCTACAATGAGCAGTTCTTC. J is TRBJ2-1 and V is TRBV19; a weak D match, TRBD1 (7 bases). V was trimmed by 4 bases and J by 3 bases, leaving 25 bases between them. The CDR3 covers 19 residues. The germline gives CDR1 LNHDA, CDR2 SQIVND (reference sequence). The full variable domain, with the rest looked up from reference TRBV19 and TRBJ2-1, is DGGITQSPKYLFRKEGQNVTLSCEQNLNHDAMYWYRQDPGQGLRLIYYSQIVNDFQKGDIAEGYSVSREKKESFPLTVTSAQKNPTAFYLCASSKRQGRRGNLYNEQFFGPGTRLTVL.

The CDR3: CASSILQGTYNEQFF. CDR3 bases: TGTGCCAGCAGCATCCTCCAGGGGACCTACAATGAGCAGTTCTTC. The chain links TRBV7-9 to TRBJ2-1; weak D call: TRBD1 (6 bases). V lost 5 bases and J 2 bases, leaving 13 bases between the germline ends. This CDR3 spans 15 amino acids. Germline assignment: CDR1 SEHNR and CDR2 FQNEAQ (reference sequence). Variable domain in full (rest from reference TRBV7-9 and TRBJ2-1): DTGVSQNPRHKITKRGQNVTFRCDPISEHNRLYWYRQTLGQGPEFLTYFQNEAQLEKSRLLSDRFSAERPKGSFSTLEIQRTEQGDSAMYLCASSILQGTYNEQFFGPGTRLTVL.

This sequence joins TRBV28 and TRBJ2-3; D is possibly TRBD2 (5 bases). The CDR3 is 16 residues long. Germline V gives CDR1 MDHEN, CDR2 SYDVKM. The germline V and J ends were trimmed by 1 base and 3 bases, with 14 bases remaining between them. CDR3 residues: CASSLSAAGRTDTQYF. The CDR3 nucleotides read TGTGCCAGCAGTTTATCTGCCGCGGGTCGGACAGATACGCAGTATTTT. The full variable domain, in which reference TRBV28 and TRBJ2-3 provide the parts outside the CDR3, is DVKVTQSSRYLVKRTGEKVFLECVQDMDHENMFWYRQDPGLGLRLIYFSYDVKMKEKGDIPEGYSVSREKKERFSLILESASTNQTSMYLCASSLSAAGRTDTQYFGPGTRLTVL.

The chain combines TRBV4-1 with TRBJ1-2; TRBD1 is a possible D gene (5 bases). CDR3 size: 15 residues. The germline V gene encodes CDR1 MGHRA and CDR2 YSYEKL. Trimming left V 1 base short and J 3 bases short, with 12 bases between. CDR3 residues: CASSQGDGRDYGYTF. The CDR3 nucleotides read TGCGCCAGCAGCCAAGGTGATGGCAGGGACTATGGCTACACCTTC.

The gene calls are TRBV5-4 and TRBJ2-7; maybe TRBD1 (6 bases). Trimming shortened V by 2 bases and J by 2 bases, and 11 bases separated the two germline ends. The CDR3 extends over 14 amino acids. Germline values: CDR1 SGHNT, CDR2 YYREEE (reference sequence). The chain's CDR3 is CASSFRDMAYEQYF. The CDR3 DNA reads TGTGCCAGCAGCTTCCGGGACATGGCCTACGAGCAGTACTTC.

The chain is built from TRBV7-6 and TRBJ2-1, with 8 positions matching TRBD1. The length of the CDR3 is 15 residues. Per the germline V gene, CDR1 is SGHVS and CDR2 is FNYEAQ. Unmatched junction bases numbered 6, after V lost 6 bases and J lost 2 bases. The CDR3 here is CASRPQGDTYNEQFF. CDR3 in DNA: TGTGCCAGCAGGCCACAGGGGGATACCTACAATGAGCAGTTCTTC.

V is TRBV27 and J is TRBJ2-7; 7 bases match TRBD2. The CDR3 has 15 residues. Germline CDR1 is MNHEY and CDR2 is SMNVEV (reference sequence). Germline trimming cut 5 bases from V and 4 bases from J; bases unmatched to any gene: 11. The CDR3 protein is CASSLLGLPSYEQYF. The CDR3 nucleotides are TGTGCCAGCAGTCTTCTGGGACTACCCAGTTACGAGCAGTACTTC.